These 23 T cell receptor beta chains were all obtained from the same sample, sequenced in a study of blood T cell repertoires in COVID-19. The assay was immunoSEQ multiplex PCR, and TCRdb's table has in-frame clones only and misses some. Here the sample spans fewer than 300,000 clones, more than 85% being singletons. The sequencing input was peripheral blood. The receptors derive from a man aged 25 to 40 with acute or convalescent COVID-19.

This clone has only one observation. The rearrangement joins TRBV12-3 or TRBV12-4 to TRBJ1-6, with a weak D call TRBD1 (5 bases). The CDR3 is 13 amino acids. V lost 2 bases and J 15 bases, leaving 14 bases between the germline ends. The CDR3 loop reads CASSLKVGQGLHF. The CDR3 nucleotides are TGTGCCAGCAGTTTAAAGGTCGGCCAGGGCCTCCACTTT.

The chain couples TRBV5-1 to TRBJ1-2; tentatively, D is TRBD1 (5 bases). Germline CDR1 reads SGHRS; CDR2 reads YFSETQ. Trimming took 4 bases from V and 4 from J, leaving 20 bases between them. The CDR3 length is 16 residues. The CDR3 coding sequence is TGCGCCAGCAGCCATACGAGGCAGGGTGGATCCTATGGCTACACCTTC. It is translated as CASSHTRQGGSYGYTF.

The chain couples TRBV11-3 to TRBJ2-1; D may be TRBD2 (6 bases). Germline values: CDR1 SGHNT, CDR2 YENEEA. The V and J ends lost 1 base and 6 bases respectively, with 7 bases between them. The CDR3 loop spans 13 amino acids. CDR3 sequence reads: CASSLGLVNEQFF. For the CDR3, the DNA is TGTGCCAGCAGCTTAGGACTAGTCAATGAGCAGTTCTTC.

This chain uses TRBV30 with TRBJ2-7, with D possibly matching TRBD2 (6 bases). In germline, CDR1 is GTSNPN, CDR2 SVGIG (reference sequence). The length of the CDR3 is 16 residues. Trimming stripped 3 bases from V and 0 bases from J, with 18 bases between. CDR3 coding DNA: TGTGCCTGGAGCCCCTTGTCGGGGGTCCCCTCCTACGAGCAGTACTTC. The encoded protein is CAWSPLSGVPSYEQYF.

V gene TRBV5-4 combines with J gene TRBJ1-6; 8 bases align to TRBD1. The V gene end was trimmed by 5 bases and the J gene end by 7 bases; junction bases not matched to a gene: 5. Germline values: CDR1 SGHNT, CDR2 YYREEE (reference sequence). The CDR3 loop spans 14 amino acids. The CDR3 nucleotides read TGTGCCAGCAGTGTCACAGGGGGAAATTCACCCCTCCACTTT. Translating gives CASSVTGGNSPLHF.

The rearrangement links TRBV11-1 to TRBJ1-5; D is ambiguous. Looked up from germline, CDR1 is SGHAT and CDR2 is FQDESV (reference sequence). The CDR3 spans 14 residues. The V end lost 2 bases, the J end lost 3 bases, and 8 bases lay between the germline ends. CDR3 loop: CASSLSGSNQPQHF. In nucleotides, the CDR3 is TGTGCCAGCAGCTTATCCGGGTCCAATCAGCCCCAGCATTTT. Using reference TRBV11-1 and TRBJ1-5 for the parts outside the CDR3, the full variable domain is EAEVAQSPRYKITEKSQAVAFWCDPISGHATLYWYRQILGQGPELLVQFQDESVVDDSQLPKDRFSAERLKGVDSTLKIQPAELGDSAMYLCASSLSGSNQPQHFGDGTRLSIL.

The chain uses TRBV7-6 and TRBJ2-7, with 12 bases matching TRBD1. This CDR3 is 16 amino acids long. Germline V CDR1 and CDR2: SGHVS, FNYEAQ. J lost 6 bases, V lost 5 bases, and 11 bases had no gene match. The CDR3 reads CASSLVSGQGASEQYF. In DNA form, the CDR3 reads TGTGCCAGCAGCCTTGTCTCGGGACAGGGGGCAAGCGAGCAGTACTTC.

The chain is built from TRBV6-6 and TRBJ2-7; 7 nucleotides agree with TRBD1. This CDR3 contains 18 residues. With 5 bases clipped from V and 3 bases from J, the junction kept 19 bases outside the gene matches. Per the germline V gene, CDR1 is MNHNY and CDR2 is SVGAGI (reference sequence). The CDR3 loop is CASSQRTRGRDSDYEQYF. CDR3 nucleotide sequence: TGTGCCAGCAGTCAACGAACGAGGGGCCGGGACAGTGACTACGAGCAGTACTTC.

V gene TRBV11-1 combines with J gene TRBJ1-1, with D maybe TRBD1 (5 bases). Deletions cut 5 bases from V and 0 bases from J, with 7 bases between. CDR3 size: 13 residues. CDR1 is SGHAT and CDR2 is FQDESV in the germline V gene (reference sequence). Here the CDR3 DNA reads TGTGCCAGCAGCCCCAGGGTGAACACTGAAGCTTTCTTT. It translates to CASSPRVNTEAFF.

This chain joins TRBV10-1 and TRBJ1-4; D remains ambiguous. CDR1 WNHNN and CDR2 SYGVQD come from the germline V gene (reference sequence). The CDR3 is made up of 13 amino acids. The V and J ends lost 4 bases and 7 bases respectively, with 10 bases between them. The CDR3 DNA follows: TGCGCCAGCAGTGCGGGGTCATCTGAAAAACTGTTTTTT. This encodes CASSAGSSEKLFF.

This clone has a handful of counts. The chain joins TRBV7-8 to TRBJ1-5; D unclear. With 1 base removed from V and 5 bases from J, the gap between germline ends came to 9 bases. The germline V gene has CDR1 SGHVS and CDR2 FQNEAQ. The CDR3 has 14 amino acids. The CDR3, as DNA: TGTGCCAGCAGCTTAGACCTCAGCGATCAGCCCCAGCATTTT. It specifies CASSLDLSDQPQHF.

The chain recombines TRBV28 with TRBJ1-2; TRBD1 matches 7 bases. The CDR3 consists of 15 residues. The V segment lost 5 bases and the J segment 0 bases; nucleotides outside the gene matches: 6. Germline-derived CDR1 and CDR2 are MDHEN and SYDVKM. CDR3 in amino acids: CASSRPGTANYGYTF. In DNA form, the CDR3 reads TGTGCCAGCAGTCGACCCGGGACAGCTAACTATGGCTACACCTTC.

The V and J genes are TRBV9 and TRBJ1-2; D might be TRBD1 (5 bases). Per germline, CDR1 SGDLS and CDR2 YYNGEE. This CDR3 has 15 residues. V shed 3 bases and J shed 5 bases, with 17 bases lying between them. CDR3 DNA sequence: TGTGCCAGCAGCGGGGGCCAGACGTCCCCGTATGGCTACACCTTC. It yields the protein CASSGGQTSPYGYTF. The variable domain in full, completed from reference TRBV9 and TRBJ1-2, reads DSGVTQTPKHLITATGQRVTLRCSPRSGDLSVYWYQQSLDQGLQFLIQYYNGEERAKGNILERFSAQQFPDLHSELNLSSLELGDSALYFCASSGGQTSPYGYTFGSGTRLTVV.

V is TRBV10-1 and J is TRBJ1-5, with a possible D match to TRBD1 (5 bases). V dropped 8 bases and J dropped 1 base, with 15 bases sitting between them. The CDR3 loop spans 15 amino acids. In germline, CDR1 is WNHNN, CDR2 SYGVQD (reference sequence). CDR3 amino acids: CASGAGMRSNQPQHF. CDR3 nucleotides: TGCGCCAGCGGAGCAGGGATGAGGAGCAATCAGCCCCAGCATTTT.

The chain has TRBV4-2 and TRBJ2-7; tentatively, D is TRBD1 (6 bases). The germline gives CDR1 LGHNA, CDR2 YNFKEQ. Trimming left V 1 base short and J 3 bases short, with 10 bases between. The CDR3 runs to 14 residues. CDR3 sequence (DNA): TGTGCCAGCAGCCAAGCTGCACAGGGCTACGAGCAGTACTTC. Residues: CASSQAAQGYEQYF.

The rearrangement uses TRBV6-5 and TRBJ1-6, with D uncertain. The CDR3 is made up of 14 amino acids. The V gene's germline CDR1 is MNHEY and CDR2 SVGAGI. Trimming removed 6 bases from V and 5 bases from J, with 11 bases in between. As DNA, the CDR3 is TGTGCCAGCAGGCGGTATGAAAATAATTCACCCCTCCACTTT. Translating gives CASRRYENNSPLHF.

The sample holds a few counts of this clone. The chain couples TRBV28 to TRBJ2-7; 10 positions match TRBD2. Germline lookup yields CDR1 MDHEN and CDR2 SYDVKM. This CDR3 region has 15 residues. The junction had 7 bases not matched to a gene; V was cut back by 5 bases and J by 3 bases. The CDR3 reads CASSHTSGDYYEQYF. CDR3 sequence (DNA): TGTGCCAGCAGTCACACTAGCGGGGACTACTACGAGCAGTACTTC.

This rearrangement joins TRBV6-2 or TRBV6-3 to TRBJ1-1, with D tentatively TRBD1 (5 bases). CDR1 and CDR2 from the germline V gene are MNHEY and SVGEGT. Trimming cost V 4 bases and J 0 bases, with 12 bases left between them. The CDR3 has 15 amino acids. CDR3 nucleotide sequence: TGTGCCAGCAGTTGGGGGGGGGTCATGAACACTGAAGCTTTCTTT. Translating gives CASSWGGVMNTEAFF.

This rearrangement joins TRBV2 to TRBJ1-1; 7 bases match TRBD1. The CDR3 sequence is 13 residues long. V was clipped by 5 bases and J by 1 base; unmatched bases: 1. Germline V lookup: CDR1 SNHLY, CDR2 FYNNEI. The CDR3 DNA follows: TGTGCCAGCAGTTGGACAGGGAACACTGAAGCTTTCTTT. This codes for CASSWTGNTEAFF.

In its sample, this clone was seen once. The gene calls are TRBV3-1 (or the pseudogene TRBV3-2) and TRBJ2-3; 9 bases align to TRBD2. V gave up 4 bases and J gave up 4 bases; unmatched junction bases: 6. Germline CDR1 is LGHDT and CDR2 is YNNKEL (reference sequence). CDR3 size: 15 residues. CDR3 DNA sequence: TGTGCCAGCAGCCTTAGCGGGAGTCGGGCAGATACGCAGTATTTT. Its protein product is CASSLSGSRADTQYF.

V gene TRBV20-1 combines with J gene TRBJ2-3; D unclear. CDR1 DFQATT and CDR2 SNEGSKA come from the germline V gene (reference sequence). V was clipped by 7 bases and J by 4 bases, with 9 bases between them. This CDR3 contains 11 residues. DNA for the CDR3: TGCAGTGTTCCAGTCGCAGATACGCAGTATTTT. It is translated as CSVPVADTQYF.

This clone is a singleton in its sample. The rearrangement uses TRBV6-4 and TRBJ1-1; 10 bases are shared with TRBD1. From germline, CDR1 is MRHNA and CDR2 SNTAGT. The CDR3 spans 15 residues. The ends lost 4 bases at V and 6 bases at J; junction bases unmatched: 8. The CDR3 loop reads CASSAQGQGIAEAFF. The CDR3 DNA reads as TGTGCCAGCAGTGCGCAGGGACAGGGGATAGCTGAAGCTTTCTTT.

The CDR3 region is CASSLAGSGNTIYF. The CDR3, as DNA: TGCGCCAGCAGCTTGGCGGGGTCTGGAAACACCATATATTTT. The chain has TRBV5-1 and TRBJ1-3; D ambiguous. Germline assignment: CDR1 SGHRS and CDR2 YFSETQ. CDR3 length: 14 residues. V was pared by 0 bases and J by 1 base, with 5 bases between.